A selection of T cell receptor beta chains follows, all from one sample in a study of cytomegalovirus exposure and HLA in healthy donors. Generated by immunoSEQ multiplex PCR, the TCRdb table keeps only in-frame clones and is missing some. Among more than 95,000 clones, 77% were seen once, and the ten largest hold approximately 5%. Sequenced: PBMCs. The receptors come from a man between 45 and 60 years old in good health and CMV-seropositive. The CDR3 runs from the conserved cysteine through the conserved F or W. The D gene is left open where the match is weak.

J gene,D gene,V gene,CDR3 protein
TRBJ1-5,NA,TRBV10-2,CASSESKGNQPQHF
TRBJ1-2,TRBD1,TRBV4-1,CASSQAGGYGYTF
NA,NA,TRBV6-5,CASSYSPQPPFEQYF
TRBJ2-2,NA,TRBV30,CAWKIAGELFF
TRBJ1-1,TRBD1,TRBV4-2,CASSPWTGSLNTEAFF
TRBJ2-7,TRBD2,TRBV7-2,CASSPPAGGEQYF
TRBJ2-5,TRBD1,TRBV6-6,CASSRGQGDSGETQYF
TRBJ2-2,TRBD2,TRBV19,CASSIDRTSGLLYHTGELFF
TRBJ1-1,NA,TRBV7-9,CASSLQGGNTEAFF
TRBJ1-2,NA,TRBV14,CASSQDPNRARGYTF
TRBJ2-7,NA,TRBV6-6,CASRPGLGQTYEQYF
TRBJ2-1,TRBD2,TRBV10-3,CAIRGIAGGPSNEQFF
TRBJ2-5,NA,TRBV27,CANPSDSQETQYF
TRBJ2-2,NA,TRBV29-1,CSVEQQPNAGELFF
TRBJ2-7,NA,TRBV5-1,CASSFGGKYEQYF
TRBJ1-5,NA,TRBV6-6,CASRASGNQPQHF
TRBJ1-6,TRBD1,TRBV18,CASSPGGTGSNSPLHF
TRBJ2-7,TRBD1,TRBV18,CASSRQDRPEQYF
TRBJ2-7,NA,TRBV6-5,CATKVAGSSYEQYF
TRBJ2-3,TRBD1,TRBV19,CASSIRGGDTQYF
TRBJ2-7,TRBD1,TRBV2,CASSADRNEQYF
TRBJ1-5,NA,TRBV2,CASSPNSNQPQHF
TRBJ1-3,TRBD1,TRBV5-1,CASSSDRGDTIYF
TRBJ2-3,NA,TRBV5-1,CASSLGNSVADTQYF
TRBJ1-5,TRBD1,TRBV7-9,CASSFQGANQPQHF